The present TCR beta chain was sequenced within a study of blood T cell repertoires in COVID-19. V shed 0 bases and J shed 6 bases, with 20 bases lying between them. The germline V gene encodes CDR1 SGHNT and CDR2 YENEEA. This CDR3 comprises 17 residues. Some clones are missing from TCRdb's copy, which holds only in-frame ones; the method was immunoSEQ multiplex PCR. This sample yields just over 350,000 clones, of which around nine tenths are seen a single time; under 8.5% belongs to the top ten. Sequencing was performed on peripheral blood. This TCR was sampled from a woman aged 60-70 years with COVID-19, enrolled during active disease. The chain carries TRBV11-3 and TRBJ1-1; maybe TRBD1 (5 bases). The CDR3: CASSLDGIRGTGPEAFF. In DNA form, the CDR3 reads TGTGCCAGCAGCTTAGATGGGATTCGCGGGACGGGCCCTGAAGCTTTCTTT.